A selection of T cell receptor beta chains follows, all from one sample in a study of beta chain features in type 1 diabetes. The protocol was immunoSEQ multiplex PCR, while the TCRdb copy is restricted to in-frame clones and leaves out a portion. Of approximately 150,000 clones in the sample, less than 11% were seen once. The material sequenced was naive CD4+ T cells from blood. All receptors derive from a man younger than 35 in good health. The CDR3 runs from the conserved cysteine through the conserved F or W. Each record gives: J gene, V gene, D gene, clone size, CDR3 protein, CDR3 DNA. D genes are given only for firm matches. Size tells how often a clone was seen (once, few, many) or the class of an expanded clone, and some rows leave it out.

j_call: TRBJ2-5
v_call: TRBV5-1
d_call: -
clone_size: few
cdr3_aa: CASSPGETQYF
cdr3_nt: TGCGCCAGCAGCCCCGGAGAGACCCAGTACTTC

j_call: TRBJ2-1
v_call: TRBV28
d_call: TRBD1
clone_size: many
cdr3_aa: CASRAPGQINEQFF
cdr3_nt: TGTGCCAGCAGAGCTCCGGGACAGATCAATGAGCAGTTCTTC

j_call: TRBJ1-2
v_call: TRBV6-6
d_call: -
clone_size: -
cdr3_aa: CASSLRNRDGYTF
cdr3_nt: TGTGCCAGCAGTTTGCGGAACAGGGATGGCTACACCTTC

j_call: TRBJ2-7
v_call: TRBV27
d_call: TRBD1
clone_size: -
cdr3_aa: CASRGQSYEQYF
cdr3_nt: TGTGCCAGCAGGGGACAGTCCTACGAGCAGTACTTC

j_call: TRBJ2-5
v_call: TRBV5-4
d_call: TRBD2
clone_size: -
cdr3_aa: CASSLSGGAARETQYF
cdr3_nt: TGTGCCAGCAGCCTTAGCGGGGGGGCCGCGCGAGAGACCCAGTACTTC

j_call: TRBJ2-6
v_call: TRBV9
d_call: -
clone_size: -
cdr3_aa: CASSDQLSGANVLTF
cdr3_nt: TGTGCCAGCAGCGATCAACTCTCTGGGGCCAACGTCCTGACTTTC

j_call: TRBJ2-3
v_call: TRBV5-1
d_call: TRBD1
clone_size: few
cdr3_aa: CASSLVGQGGTDTQYF
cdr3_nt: TGCGCCAGCAGCTTGGTGGGACAGGGGGGCACAGATACGCAGTATTTT

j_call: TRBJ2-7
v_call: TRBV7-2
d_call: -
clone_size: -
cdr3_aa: CASSLGAGAAYEQYF
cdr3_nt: TGTGCCAGCAGCTTAGGCGCGGGGGCCGCCTACGAGCAGTACTTC

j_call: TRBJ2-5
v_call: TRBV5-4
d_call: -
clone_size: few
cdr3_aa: CASSLRGGGETQYF
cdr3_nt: TGTGCCAGCAGCTTGCGAGGGGGGGGAGAGACCCAGTACTTC

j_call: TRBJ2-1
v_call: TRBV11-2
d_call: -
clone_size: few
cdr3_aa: CASSRGLNNEQFF
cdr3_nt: TGTGCCAGCAGCAGAGGACTAAACAATGAGCAGTTCTTC

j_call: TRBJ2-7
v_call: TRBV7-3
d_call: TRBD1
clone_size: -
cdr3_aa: CASSIRQGVDYEQYF
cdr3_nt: TGTGCCAGCAGCATAAGACAGGGAGTCGACTACGAGCAGTACTTC

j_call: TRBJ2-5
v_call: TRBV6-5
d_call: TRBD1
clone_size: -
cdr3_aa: CASRGQGQETQYF
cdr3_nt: TGTGCCAGCAGAGGACAGGGGCAAGAGACCCAGTACTTC

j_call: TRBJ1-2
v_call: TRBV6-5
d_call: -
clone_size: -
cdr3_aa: CASSYSANGQNYGYTF
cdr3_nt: TGTGCCAGCAGTTACTCGGCAAACGGACAGAACTATGGCTACACCTTC

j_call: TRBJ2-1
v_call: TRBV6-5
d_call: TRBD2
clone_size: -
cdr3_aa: CASLAGTYNEQFF
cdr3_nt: TGTGCCAGTCTAGCGGGGACCTACAATGAGCAGTTCTTC

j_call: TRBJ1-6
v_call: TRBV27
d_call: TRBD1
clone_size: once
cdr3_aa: CASSTGVAGYNSPLHF
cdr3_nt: TGTGCCAGCAGCACAGGGGTCGCGGGGTACAATTCACCCCTCCACTTT

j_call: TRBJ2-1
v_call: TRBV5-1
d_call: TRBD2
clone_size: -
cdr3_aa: CASSLGLAGYNEQFF
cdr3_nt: TGCGCCAGCAGCTTGGGACTAGCGGGATACAATGAGCAGTTCTTC

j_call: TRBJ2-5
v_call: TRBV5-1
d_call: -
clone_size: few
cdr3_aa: CASSFNRGGQETQYF
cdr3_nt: TGCGCCAGCAGCTTCAACCGGGGAGGACAAGAGACCCAGTACTTC

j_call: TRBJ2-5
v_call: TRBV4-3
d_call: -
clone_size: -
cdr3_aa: CASSQTYIQGSETQYF
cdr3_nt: TGCGCCAGCAGCCAAACTTATATACAGGGATCTGAGACCCAGTACTTC

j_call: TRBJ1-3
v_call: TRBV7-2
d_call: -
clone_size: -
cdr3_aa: CASSLRPTGSGNTIYF
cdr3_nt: TGCGCCAGCAGCCTGAGACCGACGGGCTCTGGAAACACCATATATTTT

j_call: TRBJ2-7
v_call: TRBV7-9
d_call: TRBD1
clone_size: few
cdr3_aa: CASSKQGVKGEQYF
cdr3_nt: TGTGCCAGCAGTAAACAGGGGGTGAAGGGAGAGCAGTACTTC

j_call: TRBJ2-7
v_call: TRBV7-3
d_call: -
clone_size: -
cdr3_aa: CASSSGSTYEQYF
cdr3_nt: TGTGCCAGCAGCTCCGGTTCCACCTACGAGCAGTACTTC

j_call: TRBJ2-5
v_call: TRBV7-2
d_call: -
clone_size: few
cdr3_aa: CASSYTGTAGETQYF
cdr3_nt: TGTGCCAGCAGCTACACCGGGACGGCGGGGGAGACCCAGTACTTC

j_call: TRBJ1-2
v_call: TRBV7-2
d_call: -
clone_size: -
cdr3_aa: CASSSTTGDYGYTF
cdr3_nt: TGTGCCAGCAGCTCTACTACAGGAGACTATGGCTACACCTTC

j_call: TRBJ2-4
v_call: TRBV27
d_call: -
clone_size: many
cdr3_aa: CASRGIAKNIQYF
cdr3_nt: TGTGCCAGCAGGGGCATAGCCAAAAACATTCAGTACTTC

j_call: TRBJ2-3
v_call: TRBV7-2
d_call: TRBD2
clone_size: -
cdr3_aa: CASSRRAGGPADTQYF
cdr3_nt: TGTGCCAGCAGCAGACGGGCGGGGGGGCCTGCAGATACGCAGTATTTT

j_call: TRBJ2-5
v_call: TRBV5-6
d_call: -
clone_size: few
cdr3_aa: CASSRQVEETQYF
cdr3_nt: TGTGCCAGCAGCAGACAGGTCGAAGAGACCCAGTACTTC